Each of the 29 T cell receptor beta chains below was sequenced from the same sample in a study of blood T cells in healthy people across ages. Then a second PCR, running roughly 7 to 11 cycles, was carried out with a sample-barcoded 5' primer and a J-beta primer mix. TCRdb analysed the 5' RACE reads with MiXCR anew, one entry per CDR3 protein. The repertoire holds some 1.4 million distinct CDR3 sequences, with approximately 40% as singletons. Sequencing input: blood. The receptors stem from a young woman in good health.

In DNA form, the CDR3 reads TGTGCCAGCAGCGATCCGAGGCAGCCTAATTCACCCCTCCACTTT. It is translated as CASSDPRQPNSPLHF. This chain joins TRBV9 and TRBJ1-6; D is unresolved. Germline lookup yields CDR1 SGDLS and CDR2 YYNGEE. Trimming took 3 bases from V and 6 from J, leaving 13 bases between them. The CDR3 is 15 amino acids.

V and J are TRBV29-1 and TRBJ2-3, with a weak D call TRBD1 (5 bases). Per germline, CDR1 SQVTM and CDR2 ANQGSEA. Between the trimmed V and J ends, which lost 0 bases and 1 base, there was a span of 11 bases. The CDR3 is 15 residues long. CDR3 bases: TGCAGCGTTGAAGAGTTAGGGGCCCGCACAGATACGCAGTATTTT. Its protein is CSVEELGARTDTQYF.

A word on this clonotype: A much larger clone lies one base from this, so it may be a read error. For the CDR3, the DNA is TGCAGCATTGAAGGAGGGGGAGAGACCCAGTACTTC. Translated: CSIEGGGETQYF. The rearrangement uses TRBV29-1 and TRBJ2-5, with D perhaps being TRBD1 or TRBD2 (6 bases each). The germline CDR1 and CDR2 sequences are SQVTM and ANQGSEA. The CDR3 is made up of 12 amino acids.

The V and J genes are TRBV7-7 and TRBJ2-5; 7 bases agree with TRBD1. The tail of the sequence fits TRBJ2-7 better, so the J call may be wrong. Germline loops: CDR1 SSHAT, CDR2 FNYEAQ (reference sequence). CDR3 length: 13 residues. The CDR3 region is CASSLDRGHEQYF. The CDR3 nucleotides are TGTGCCAGCAGCTTAGACAGGGGACACGAGCAGTACTTC.

This clonotype was recorded a few times. The chain recombines TRBV24-1 with TRBJ2-1, with TRBD2 matching 10 bases. Germline V CDR1 and CDR2: KGHDR, SFDVKD. This CDR3 contains 18 residues. The V and J ends lost 2 bases and 6 bases, in that order; junction bases with no gene match: 12. In DNA, the CDR3 is TGTGCCACCAGTGATTCCCGGGGTAGCGGGAGGTGGCTCAATGAGCAGTTCTTC. Translated, it gives CATSDSRGSGRWLNEQFF.

The gene calls are TRBV9 and TRBJ2-7; unclear D gene. Trimming took off 3 bases at V and 0 bases at J, with 13 bases between the two ends. Germline assignment: CDR1 SGDLS and CDR2 YYNGEE. The CDR3 is made up of 15 amino acids. The CDR3 bases are TGTGCCAGCAGCGGATCGGGTAGGGACTCCTACGAGCAGTACTTC. Translated, it gives CASSGSGRDSYEQYF.

Turning to this clonotype: Possible read error: a much larger clone is one base away. The gene calls are TRBV29-1 and TRBJ1-2; D remains ambiguous. CDR1 and CDR2 from the germline V gene are SQVTM and ANQGSEA. The length of the CDR3 is 14 residues. CDR3 sequence (DNA): TGCAGCGTTGAAGGGCACGATAATAACTATGGCCACACCTTC. Translating gives CSVEGHDNNYGHTF.

The V call is TRBV29-1, the J call TRBJ2-7; D might be TRBD1 or TRBD2, each matching 5 bases. Trimming shortened V by 6 bases and J by 6 bases, and 15 bases separated the two germline ends. The CDR3 is made up of 12 amino acids. CDR1 is SQVTM, CDR2 ANQGSEA, per germline. CDR3 in DNA: TGCAGCGTCGGGGCGGGTATTGGCGAGCAGTACTTC. Translated, it gives CSVGAGIGEQYF.

This clonotype appeared a single time. The chain combines TRBV20-1 with TRBJ2-2, with D maybe TRBD1 (6 bases). V lost 0 bases, J lost 7 bases, and 6 bases lay in between. The CDR3 totals 12 residues. Looked up from germline, CDR1 is DFQATT and CDR2 is SNEGSKA (reference sequence). CDR3 sequence reads: CSAREGGGELFF. CDR3 in DNA: TGCAGTGCTAGAGAAGGGGGCGGGGAGCTGTTTTTT.

This clonotype has more than one count but fewer than ten. The CDR3 DNA reads as TGTGCCAGCAGCCAGGGGGATCGGGACACTGAAGCTTTCTTT. It translates to CASSQGDRDTEAFF. The chain couples TRBV6-5 to TRBJ1-1; 7 bases line up with TRBD1. CDR1 is MNHEY, CDR2 SVGAGI, per germline. The CDR3 spans 14 residues. Unmatched junction bases numbered 7, after V lost 6 bases and J lost 3 bases.

This chain joins TRBV11-2 and TRBJ2-1, with D unclear. Trimming pared 1 base from V and 15 bases from J, leaving 16 bases between. Germline CDR1 reads SGHAT; CDR2 reads FQNNGV. This CDR3 has 13 amino acids. CDR3 DNA sequence: TGTGCCAGCAGCTTAGTAACACTCTGCCACCCGTTCTTC. Translating it yields CASSLVTLCHPFF.

A few counts support this clonotype. The J gene is TRBJ1-4, the V gene TRBV11-1; tentative D call: TRBD1 (6 bases). V was shortened by 5 bases and J by 8 bases, with 18 bases between the two germline ends. CDR3 size: 15 residues. Germline V gene sequence: CDR1 SGHAT, CDR2 FQDESV (reference sequence). The CDR3 bases are TGTGCCAGCAGCCCCTCCGGGACAAAGGACGAAAAACTGTTTTTT. It is translated as CASSPSGTKDEKLFF.

The rearrangement links TRBV7-2 to TRBJ1-2, with D possibly TRBD1 on 5 matching bases. In germline, CDR1 is SGHTA, CDR2 FQGNSA. The CDR3 sequence is 15 residues long. V lost 0 bases and J lost 1, with 9 bases in between. The DNA of the CDR3 is TGTGCCAGCAGCTTAGCCGGCGGGGGTAACTATGGCTACACCTTC. This gives the protein CASSLAGGGNYGYTF.

This clonotype showed up just a few times. The gene calls are TRBV29-1 and TRBJ2-3, with D unclear. V was cut by 5 bases and J by 3 bases, with 9 bases left in between. Germline loops: CDR1 SQVTM, CDR2 ANQGSEA. The CDR3 length is 12 residues. In DNA form, the CDR3 reads TGCAGCGTTCGAAGGGAAACAGATACGCAGTATTTT. Its protein is CSVRRETDTQYF.

This clonotype was observed a handful of times. This chain links TRBV20-1 with TRBJ2-1; TRBD1 might be the D (6 bases). Germline V gene sequence: CDR1 DFQATT, CDR2 SNEGSKA (reference sequence). The CDR3 consists of 12 residues. The V and J ends lost 4 bases and 9 bases respectively, with 13 bases between them. The CDR3 DNA follows: TGCAGTGCTACCCGACAGGATATTGAGCAGTTCTTC. This sequence encodes CSATRQDIEQFF.

The sample holds many counts of this clonotype. The chain recombines TRBV27 with TRBJ2-3, with a weak D call TRBD2 (5 bases). The CDR3 totals 13 residues. Looked up from germline, CDR1 is MNHEY and CDR2 is SMNVEV (reference sequence). Trimming shortened V by 5 bases and J by 4 bases, and 10 bases separated the two germline ends. In DNA form, the CDR3 reads TGTGCCAGCAGTCTGGCGCGGGCAGATACGCAGTATTTT. This codes for CASSLARADTQYF.

With respect to this clonotype: A read error may produce the germline difference seen at one junction end. The CDR3 DNA is TGTGCCGGGAGTTGGTCTTTTGAGGAGCAGTACTTC. Protein product: CAGSWSFEEQYF. The chain joins TRBV30 to TRBJ2-5, with D tentatively TRBD2 (5 bases). CDR1 and CDR2 (germline): GTSNPN, SVGIG (reference sequence). The CDR3 loop spans 12 amino acids.

The table lists this clonotype with a few counts. V gene TRBV6-5 combines with J gene TRBJ2-1; tentatively, D is TRBD2 (5 bases). From germline, CDR1 is MNHEY and CDR2 SVGAGI. This CDR3 is built from 12 residues. V gave up 8 bases and J gave up 7 bases, with 12 bases separating them. CDR3 protein: CASGISVNEQFF. In DNA, the CDR3 is TGTGCCAGCGGAATTAGCGTAAATGAGCAGTTCTTC.

This clonotype occurred a few times. This chain links TRBV20-1 with TRBJ2-1, with 9 bases identical to TRBD2. This CDR3 is built from 15 residues. The trim removed 2 bases at V and 7 bases at J, leaving 9 bases unmatched. Germline-derived CDR1 and CDR2 are DFQATT and SNEGSKA (reference sequence). The CDR3, as DNA: TGCAGTGCTAGAATTACCGGGACTAGCTCGAATGAGCAGTTCTTC. Its protein product is CSARITGTSSNEQFF.

The rearrangement links TRBV12-3 or TRBV12-4 to TRBJ2-2; D is unresolved. This CDR3 contains 14 residues. The V gene lost 7 bases and the J gene lost 3 bases, with 12 bases spanning the gap. As DNA, the CDR3 is TGTGCCAGCACCCCTGTCTCCTACACCGGGGAGCTGTTTTTT. Its protein product is CASTPVSYTGELFF.

V is TRBV20-1 and J is TRBJ1-2, with D possibly matching TRBD1 (6 bases). The CDR3 is 14 residues long. V lost 0 bases and J lost 3, with 11 bases in between. Germline V gives CDR1 DFQATT, CDR2 SNEGSKA (reference sequence). The CDR3 here is CSARDVAGDYGYTF. The CDR3 DNA follows: TGCAGTGCTAGAGACGTAGCAGGGGACTATGGCTACACCTTC.

This sequence joins TRBV11-2 and TRBJ1-1, with D possibly being TRBD1 (6 bases). This CDR3 is 13 amino acids long. The ends were cut back, 10 bases at V and 5 bases at J, with 17 bases in the middle. Germline CDR1 is SGHAT and CDR2 is FQNNGV. The CDR3 sequence is CATPDGGGTEAFF. CDR3 sequence (DNA): TGTGCCACCCCAGATGGGGGCGGTACTGAAGCTTTCTTT.

V usage is TRBV5-1 and J usage is TRBJ2-1, with a possible D match to TRBD1 (5 bases). TRBJ2-7 matches the DNA end more closely, so the J call is doubtful. This CDR3 spans 14 amino acids. Per germline, CDR1 SGHRS and CDR2 YFSETQ. The CDR3 sequence: CASSFGTGYNEQYF. The CDR3, as DNA: TGCGCCAGCAGTTTCGGCACAGGTTACAATGAGCAGTACTTC.

The chain uses TRBV6-2 or TRBV6-3 and TRBJ2-1; 8 bases agree with TRBD2. Losses at the gene ends were 7 bases for V and 2 bases for J; bases not matched to a gene: 13. This CDR3 has 17 residues. Looked up from germline, CDR1 is MNHEY and CDR2 is SVGEGT. The CDR3: CASNTPGGDLPYNEQFF. As DNA, the CDR3 is TGTGCCAGCAATACTCCCGGGGGGGACCTGCCCTACAATGAGCAGTTCTTC.

Here the CDR3 reads CAIRDSQSAGGASEQYF. Here the CDR3 DNA reads TGTGCCATCAGGGACTCTCAAAGTGCAGGGGGCGCGTCCGAGCAGTACTTC. The chain couples TRBV10-3 to TRBJ2-7; 8 nucleotides agree with TRBD1. This CDR3 has 17 residues. Germline CDR1 reads ENHRY; CDR2 reads SYGVKD. Trimming took 6 bases from V and 6 from J; bases not matched to a gene: 19.

The sample holds a few counts of this clonotype. This sequence joins TRBV7-9 and TRBJ2-7; 7 nucleotides match TRBD2. The CDR3 sequence is 16 residues long. Trimming took 5 bases from V and 3 from J; bases not matched to a gene: 13. Germline-derived CDR1 and CDR2 are SEHNR and FQNEAQ (reference sequence). Here the CDR3 reads CASSATSAGKSYEQYF. DNA of the CDR3: TGTGCCAGCAGCGCCACCTCAGCGGGAAAAAGCTACGAGCAGTACTTC.

This clonotype appeared a few times. V and J are TRBV5-1 and TRBJ1-1; 7 nucleotides align to TRBD1. J was trimmed by 0 bases and V by 6 bases; bases with no gene match: 5. The V gene's germline CDR1 is SGHRS and CDR2 YFSETQ. The CDR3 runs to 14 residues. The CDR3 DNA follows: TGCGCCAGCACCAAGGGACAGATGAACACTGAAGCTTTCTTT. This encodes CASTKGQMNTEAFF.

The chain carries TRBV3-1 and TRBJ2-5, with TRBD1 identical over 8 bases. Germline CDR1 and CDR2: LGHDT and YNNKEL (reference sequence). Losses at the gene ends were 4 bases for V and 5 bases for J; bases not matched to a gene: 9. The CDR3 is 15 residues long. The CDR3 bases are TGTGCCAGCAGCCTCACCGGGACAGGAGGGGAGACCCAGTACTTC. Translation gives CASSLTGTGGETQYF.

DNA of the CDR3: TGTGCCAGCAGCCCGTCCGGGACTAGCGCTCTTACAGATACGCAGTATTTT. Its protein product is CASSPSGTSALTDTQYF. The rearrangement uses TRBV7-9 and TRBJ2-3, with 10 bases that match TRBD2. This CDR3 contains 17 residues. J gave up 3 bases and V 5 bases, and 11 bases lay outside the gene matches. Per the germline V gene, CDR1 is SEHNR and CDR2 is FQNEAQ (reference sequence).